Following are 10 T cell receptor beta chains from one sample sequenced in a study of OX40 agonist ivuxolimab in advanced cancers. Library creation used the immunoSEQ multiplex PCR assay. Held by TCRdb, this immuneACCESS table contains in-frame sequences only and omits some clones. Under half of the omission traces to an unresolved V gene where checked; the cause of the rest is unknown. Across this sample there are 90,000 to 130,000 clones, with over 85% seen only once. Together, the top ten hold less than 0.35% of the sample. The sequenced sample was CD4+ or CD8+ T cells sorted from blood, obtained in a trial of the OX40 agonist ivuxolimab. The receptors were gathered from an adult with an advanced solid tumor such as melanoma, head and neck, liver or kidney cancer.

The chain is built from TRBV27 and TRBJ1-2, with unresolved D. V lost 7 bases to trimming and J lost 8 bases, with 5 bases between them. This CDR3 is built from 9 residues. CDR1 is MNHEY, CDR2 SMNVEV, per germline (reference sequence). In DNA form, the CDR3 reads TGTGCCAGCATAGGCGGCTACACCTTC. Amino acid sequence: CASIGGYTF.

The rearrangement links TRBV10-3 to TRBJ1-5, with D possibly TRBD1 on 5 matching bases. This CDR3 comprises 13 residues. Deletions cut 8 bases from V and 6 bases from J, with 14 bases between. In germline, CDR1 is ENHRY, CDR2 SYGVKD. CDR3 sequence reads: CAISGGKGQPQHF. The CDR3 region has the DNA TGTGCCATCTCGGGGGGGAAGGGTCAGCCCCAGCATTTT.

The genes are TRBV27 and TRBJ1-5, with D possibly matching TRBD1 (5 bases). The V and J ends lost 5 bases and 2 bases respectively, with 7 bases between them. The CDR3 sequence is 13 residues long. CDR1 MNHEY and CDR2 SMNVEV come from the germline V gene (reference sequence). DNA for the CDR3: TGTGCCAGCAGTGGGGGAGGCAATCAGCCCCAGCATTTT. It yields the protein CASSGGGNQPQHF.

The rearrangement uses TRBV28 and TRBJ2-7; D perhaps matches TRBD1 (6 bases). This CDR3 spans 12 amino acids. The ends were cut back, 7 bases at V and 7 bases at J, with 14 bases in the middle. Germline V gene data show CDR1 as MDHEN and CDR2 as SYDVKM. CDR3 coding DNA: TGTGCCAGCACCCAACAGGGTCGAGAGCAGTACTTC. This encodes CASTQQGREQYF.

The DNA of the CDR3 is TGTGCCAGCAGTTACGGGCCGGGGAAAGGTTACGAGCAGTACTTC. This sequence encodes CASSYGPGKGYEQYF. The chain links TRBV6-5 to TRBJ2-7, with D tentatively TRBD2 (5 bases). Germline V gene lookup returns CDR1 MNHEY and CDR2 SVGAGI. V dropped 2 bases and J dropped 4 bases, with 15 bases sitting between them. This CDR3 has 15 amino acids.

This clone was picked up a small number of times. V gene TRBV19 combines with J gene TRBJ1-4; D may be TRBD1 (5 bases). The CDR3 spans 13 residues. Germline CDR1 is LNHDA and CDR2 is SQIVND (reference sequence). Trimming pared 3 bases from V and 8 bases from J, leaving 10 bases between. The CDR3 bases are TGTGCCAGTAGTATTGGGGCCTCGGAAAAACTGTTTTTT. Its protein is CASSIGASEKLFF.

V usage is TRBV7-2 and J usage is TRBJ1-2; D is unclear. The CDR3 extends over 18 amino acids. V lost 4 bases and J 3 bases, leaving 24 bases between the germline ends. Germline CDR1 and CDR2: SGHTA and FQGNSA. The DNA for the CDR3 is TGTGCCAGCAGCTCTTTAGGACTCGCCGTCGGCGGGGACTATGGCTACACCTTC. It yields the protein CASSSLGLAVGGDYGYTF.

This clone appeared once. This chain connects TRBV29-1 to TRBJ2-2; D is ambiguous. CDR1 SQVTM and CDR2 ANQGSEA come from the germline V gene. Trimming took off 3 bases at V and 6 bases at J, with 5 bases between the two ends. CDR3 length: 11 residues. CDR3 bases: TGCAGCGTTGACAGGTCCGGGGAGCTGTTTTTT. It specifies CSVDRSGELFF.

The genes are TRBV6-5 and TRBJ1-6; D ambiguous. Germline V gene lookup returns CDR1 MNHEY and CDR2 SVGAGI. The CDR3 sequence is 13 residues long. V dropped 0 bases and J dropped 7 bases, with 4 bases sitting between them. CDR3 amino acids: CASSYSVNSPLHF. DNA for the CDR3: TGTGCCAGCAGTTACTCCGTAAATTCACCCCTCCACTTT.

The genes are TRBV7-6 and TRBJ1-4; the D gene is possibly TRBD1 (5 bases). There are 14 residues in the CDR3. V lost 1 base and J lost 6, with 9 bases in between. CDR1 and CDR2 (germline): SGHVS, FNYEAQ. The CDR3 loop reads CASSLGPGDEKLFF. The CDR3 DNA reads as TGTGCCAGCAGCTTAGGTCCGGGGGATGAAAAACTGTTTTTT.